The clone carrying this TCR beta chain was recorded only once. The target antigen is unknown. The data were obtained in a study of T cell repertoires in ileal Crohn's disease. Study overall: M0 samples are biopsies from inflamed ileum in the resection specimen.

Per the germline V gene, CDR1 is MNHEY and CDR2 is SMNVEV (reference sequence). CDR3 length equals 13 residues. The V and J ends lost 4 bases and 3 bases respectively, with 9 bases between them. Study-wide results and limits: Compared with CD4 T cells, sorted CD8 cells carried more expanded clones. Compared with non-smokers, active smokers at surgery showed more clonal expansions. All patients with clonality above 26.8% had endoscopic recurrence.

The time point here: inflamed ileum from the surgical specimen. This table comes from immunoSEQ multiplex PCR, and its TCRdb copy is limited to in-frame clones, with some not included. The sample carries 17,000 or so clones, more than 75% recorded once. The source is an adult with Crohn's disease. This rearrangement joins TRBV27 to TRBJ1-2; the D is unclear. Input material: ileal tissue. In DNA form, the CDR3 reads TGTGCCAGCAGTTCGGCGACCTACTATGGCTACACCTTC. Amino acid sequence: CASSSATYYGYTF.